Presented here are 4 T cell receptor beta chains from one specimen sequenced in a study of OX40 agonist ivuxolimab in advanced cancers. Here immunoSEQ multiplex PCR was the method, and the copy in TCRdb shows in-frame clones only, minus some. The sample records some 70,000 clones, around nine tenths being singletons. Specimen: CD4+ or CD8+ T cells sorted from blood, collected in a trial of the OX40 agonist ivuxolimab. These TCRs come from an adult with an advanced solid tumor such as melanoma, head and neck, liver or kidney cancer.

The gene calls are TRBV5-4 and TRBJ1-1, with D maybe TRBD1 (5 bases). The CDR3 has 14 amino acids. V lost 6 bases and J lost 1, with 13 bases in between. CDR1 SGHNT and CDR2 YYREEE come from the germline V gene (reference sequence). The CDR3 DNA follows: TGTGCCAGCACCATACAAACAGGGAACACTGAAGCTTTCTTT. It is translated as CASTIQTGNTEAFF.

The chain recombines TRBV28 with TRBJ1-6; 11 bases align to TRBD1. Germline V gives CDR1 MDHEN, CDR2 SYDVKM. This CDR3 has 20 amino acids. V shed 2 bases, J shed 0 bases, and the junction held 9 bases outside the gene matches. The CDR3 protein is CASSLRTGGQRFSYNSPLHF. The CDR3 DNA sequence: TGTGCCAGCAGTTTACGGACAGGGGGCCAAAGATTCTCCTATAATTCACCCCTCCACTTT.

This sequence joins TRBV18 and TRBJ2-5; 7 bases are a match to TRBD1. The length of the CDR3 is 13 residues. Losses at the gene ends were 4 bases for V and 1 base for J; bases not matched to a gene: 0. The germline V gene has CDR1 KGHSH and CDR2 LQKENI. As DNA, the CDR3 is TGTGCCAGCTCACGGGACAGCCAAGAGACCCAGTACTTC. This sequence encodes CASSRDSQETQYF. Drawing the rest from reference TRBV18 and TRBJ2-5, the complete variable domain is NAGVMQNPRHLVRRRGQEARLRCSPMKGHSHVYWYRQLPEEGLKFMVYLQKENIIDESGMPKERFSAEFPKEGPSILRIQQVVRGDSAAYFCASSRDSQETQYFGPGTRLLVL.

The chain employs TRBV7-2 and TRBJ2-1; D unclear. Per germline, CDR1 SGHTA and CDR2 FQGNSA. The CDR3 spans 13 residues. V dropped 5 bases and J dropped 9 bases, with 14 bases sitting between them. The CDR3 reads CASSPPLGGEQFF. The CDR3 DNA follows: TGTGCCAGCAGCCCGCCATTAGGCGGTGAGCAGTTCTTC.